This T cell receptor beta chain is drawn from a study of T cells in Graves' hyperthyroidism and ophthalmopathy. Points from the study as a whole: Most thyroid clonotypes expanded above 0.001 appeared in blood too. With a median lead of about six months before onset, the model predicted ophthalmopathy.

Absent ophthalmopathy progression within 18 months defined stable Graves' hyperthyroidism. Isolation of PBMCs was performed on 8 to 10 ml fresh peripheral blood. Amplification targeted TCR beta CDR3 regions from RNA transcripts. In the first-round RT-PCR of the TCR CDR3, the HTBI primer set was used. TCRdb analysed the multiplex PCR reads with MiXCR anew, one entry per CDR3 protein. Of approximately 600,000 distinct CDR3 sequences in the sample, roughly 15% were seen once. With 5 bases clipped from V and 10 bases from J, the junction kept 8 bases outside the gene matches. This CDR3 region has 13 residues. This clonotype was recorded at least ten times. Its antigen remains unknown.

This receptor was taken from a woman aged 30 to 39 with Graves' hyperthyroidism. The chain uses TRBV12-3 or TRBV12-4 and TRBJ2-1; 7 positions agree with TRBD2. Sequencing used blood. This CDR3 is CASSRFGGGEQFF. In DNA, the CDR3 is TGTGCCAGCAGTAGATTTGGGGGAGGGGAGCAGTTCTTC.